This is a list of T cell receptor beta chains from one sample in a study of beta chain features in type 1 diabetes. This table comes from immunoSEQ multiplex PCR, and its TCRdb copy is limited to in-frame clones, with some not included. The sample records 640,000 or so clones, more than 12% being singletons. Sequencing input: naive CD4+ T cells from blood. The receptor set was obtained from a man aged 18 to 29 with type 1 diabetes. Each CDR3 is given with its conserved first and last residue. D genes are given only for firm matches. Only some rows state a clone size, as once, few, many or a class for expanded clones.

v_gene	abundance	d_gene	j_gene	CDR3aa	CDR3nt
TRBV25-1	few	TRBD2	TRBJ2-2	CASSEYGGTRGLIGELFF	TGTGCCAGCAGTGAATATGGTGGGACTAGGGGTCTAATCGGGGAGCTGTTTTTT
TRBV5-1	few	-	TRBJ2-1	CASSPGPGDEQFF	TGCGCCAGCAGCCCGGGCCCTGGGGATGAGCAGTTCTTC
TRBV11-2	-	-	TRBJ2-3	CASSFGHFTDTQYF	TGTGCCAGCAGCTTCGGGCACTTCACAGATACGCAGTATTTT
TRBV6-5	few	-	TRBJ2-2	CASRHNTGELFF	TGTGCCAGCAGACACAACACCGGGGAGCTGTTTTTT
TRBV28	few	TRBD1	TRBJ1-2	CASSLGQGPGYTF	TGTGCCAGCAGCCTTGGACAGGGCCCTGGCTACACCTTC
TRBV7-2	-	TRBD1	TRBJ1-3	CASSQGTAGNTIYF	TGTGCCAGCAGCCAAGGGACAGCTGGAAACACCATATATTTT
TRBV18	-	-	TRBJ1-1	CASSPPYGNTEAFF	TGTGCCAGCTCACCACCGTACGGTAACACTGAAGCTTTCTTT
TRBV7-9	few	-	TRBJ1-1	CASSPPKFGVDEAFF	TGTGCCAGCAGCCCACCCAAATTCGGAGTAGATGAAGCTTTCTTT
TRBV30	-	-	TRBJ1-2	CAWSRGVPGGYTF	TGTGCCTGGAGTAGAGGGGTTCCCGGGGGCTACACCTTC
TRBV2	few	-	TRBJ2-2	CASRAGYGELFF	TGTGCCAGCAGGGCAGGGTACGGGGAGCTGTTTTTT
TRBV30	few	-	TRBJ2-3	CAWSAPWGPTDTQYF	TGTGCCTGGAGTGCCCCCTGGGGTCCCACAGATACGCAGTATTTT
TRBV5-1	-	-	TRBJ2-3	CASSMQSTDTQYF	TGCGCCAGCAGCATGCAAAGCACAGATACGCAGTATTTT
TRBV15	few	-	TRBJ2-7	CATSRDLRDDEQYF	TGTGCCACCAGCAGAGATCTGAGAGACGACGAGCAGTACTTC
TRBV29-1	-	-	TRBJ2-6	CSVGLGANVLTF	TGCAGCGTGGGACTTGGGGCCAACGTCCTGACTTTC
TRBV5-4	few	-	TRBJ2-5	CASSTQQTQETQYF	TGTGCCAGCAGCACCCAACAGACCCAAGAGACCCAGTACTTC
TRBV2	-	TRBD2	TRBJ2-2	CASTQGAGVSTGELFF	TGTGCCAGCACTCAAGGGGCGGGAGTAAGCACCGGGGAGCTGTTTTTT
TRBV23-1	few	TRBD2	TRBJ2-1	CASVNGGDSYNEQFF	TGCGCCAGCGTTAACGGGGGGGACTCCTACAATGAGCAGTTCTTC
TRBV30	few	-	TRBJ2-6	CAWSNSGANVLTF	TGTGCCTGGAGTAACTCTGGGGCCAACGTCCTGACTTTC
TRBV4-1	-	TRBD2	TRBJ2-7	CASSQDTPASGRSYEQYF	TGCGCCAGCAGCCAAGATACCCCAGCTAGCGGGAGGTCCTACGAGCAGTACTTC
TRBV15	few	-	TRBJ1-5	CATSRDGSVSNQPQHF	TGTGCCACCAGCAGAGATGGCTCAGTTAGCAATCAGCCCCAGCATTTT
TRBV4-1	-	-	TRBJ2-5	CASSQEGSASASETQYF	TGCGCCAGCAGCCAAGAAGGCTCGGCTAGCGCATCAGAGACCCAGTACTTC
TRBV29-1	few	-	TRBJ2-3	CSAPKPDTQYF	TGCAGCGCCCCTAAGCCAGATACGCAGTATTTT
TRBV7-9	few	TRBD2	TRBJ2-1	CASRPLAGASYNEQFF	TGTGCCAGCAGACCACTAGCGGGAGCGTCCTACAATGAGCAGTTCTTC
TRBV5-1	-	-	TRBJ2-7	CASSLANTPRDEQYF	TGCGCCAGCAGCTTGGCCAACACGCCCAGGGACGAGCAGTACTTC
TRBV30	-	-	TRBJ1-1	CAWSRAGLGSEAFF	TGTGCCTGGAGTAGAGCAGGGTTAGGGTCTGAAGCTTTCTTT
TRBV30	-	TRBD2	TRBJ2-1	CAWSVRAGGPSNEQFF	TGTGCCTGGAGTGTAAGGGCGGGAGGGCCAAGCAATGAGCAGTTCTTC
TRBV30	few	TRBD2	TRBJ2-7	CAWNLYGGNGPRYF	TGTGCCTGGAATTTGTACGGGGGGAACGGTCCGCGGTACTTC
TRBV29-1	-	-	TRBJ1-3	CSAGSSSGNTIYF	TGCAGCGCGGGGAGCAGCTCTGGAAACACCATATATTTT
TRBV7-2	-	-	TRBJ2-2	CASSSLGLDTGELFF	TGTGCCAGCAGCTCACTGGGACTCGACACCGGGGAGCTGTTTTTT
TRBV6-6	few	-	TRBJ2-2	CASSYSPGSTGELFF	TGTGCCAGCAGTTACTCGCCAGGGAGCACCGGGGAGCTGTTTTTT
TRBV5-1	few	TRBD1	TRBJ2-1	CASSHGQGVNEQFF	TGCGCCAGCAGCCACGGACAGGGGGTCAATGAGCAGTTCTTC
TRBV7-2	-	-	TRBJ1-2	CASSSPNRGFYGYTF	TGTGCCAGCAGCTCCCCAAACCGGGGCTTCTATGGCTACACCTTC
TRBV6-1	-	-	TRBJ1-2	CASRTGPTYYGYTF	TGTGCCAGCCGAACAGGCCCTACCTACTATGGCTACACCTTC
TRBV11-2	-	TRBD1	TRBJ2-3	CASSSDRGSDTQYF	TGTGCCAGCAGCTCGGACAGGGGTTCAGATACGCAGTATTTT
TRBV18	-	-	TRBJ1-1	CASSPPSGGEAFF	TGTGCCAGCTCACCACCTTCCGGGGGTGAAGCTTTCTTT
TRBV11-2	few	-	TRBJ1-2	CASGTPKGYTF	TGTGCCAGTGGGACCCCTAAGGGCTACACCTTC
TRBV29-1	-	-	TRBJ1-1	CSVEQTPNTEAFF	TGCAGCGTTGAGCAGACACCGAACACTGAAGCTTTCTTT
TRBV9	few	TRBD1	TRBJ2-1	CASSVFSGQSRDEQFF	TGTGCCAGCAGCGTTTTTTCGGGACAGTCGAGGGATGAGCAGTTCTTC
TRBV7-2	-	-	TRBJ2-1	CASSSPGRLNEQFF	TGTGCCAGCAGCTCCCCGGGTAGGCTTAATGAGCAGTTCTTC
TRBV5-1	few	-	TRBJ1-5	CASSLEGREEQPQHF	TGCGCCAGCAGCTTGGAAGGCAGGGAGGAACAGCCCCAGCATTTT
TRBV7-2	-	-	TRBJ2-1	CASSLEQSSYNEQFF	TGTGCCAGCAGCTTGGAGCAGAGCTCCTACAATGAGCAGTTCTTC
TRBV30	few	-	TRBJ1-4	CAWREVGRGDEKLFF	TGTGCCTGGAGAGAGGTGGGGCGCGGGGATGAAAAACTGTTTTTT
TRBV7-9	-	-	TRBJ1-1	CASSLEGSEAFF	TGTGCCAGCAGCTTAGAGGGCAGTGAAGCTTTCTTT
TRBV2	few	-	TRBJ2-2	CASRTGTLNTGELFF	TGTGCCAGCAGAACCGGGACATTGAACACCGGGGAGCTGTTTTTT
TRBV7-2	few	-	TRBJ2-7	CASSLIWGLTYEQYF	TGTGCCAGCAGCTTAATCTGGGGACTCACCTACGAGCAGTACTTC
TRBV18	few	-	TRBJ1-5	CASSPGGMGSLHQPQHF	TGTGCCAGCTCACCTGGGGGGATGGGTAGTCTCCATCAGCCCCAGCATTTT
TRBV28	-	-	TRBJ1-5	CASSFAGLYSNQPQHF	TGTGCCAGCAGTTTCGCAGGACTCTATAGCAATCAGCCCCAGCATTTT
TRBV6-5	few	-	TRBJ1-1	CASSYTPEGSAFF	TGTGCCAGCAGTTACACCCCCGAGGGGTCGGCTTTCTTT
TRBV7-8	-	-	TRBJ1-6	CASTFRVLGFQALHF	TGTGCCAGCACCTTTAGGGTCCTGGGGTTTCAAGCCCTCCACTTT
TRBV7-9	-	-	TRBJ2-7	CASSGQPGSYEQYF	TGTGCCAGCAGCGGACAGCCGGGCTCCTACGAGCAGTACTTC
TRBV4-2	-	TRBD2	TRBJ2-3	CASSRQEASGGASSTDTQYF	TGTGCCAGCAGCCGACAAGAAGCGAGCGGGGGGGCTTCTAGCACAGATACGCAGTATTTT
TRBV30	-	TRBD2	TRBJ2-1	CAWSVQVPGLRFF	TGTGCCTGGAGTGTACAGGTTCCGGGACTAAGGTTCTTC
TRBV30	few	-	TRBJ2-1	CAWTQWEAYNEQFF	TGTGCCTGGACCCAATGGGAGGCTTACAATGAGCAGTTCTTC
TRBV2	few	-	TRBJ1-2	CASSTGTASFGYTF	TGTGCCAGCAGTACAGGGACCGCATCATTTGGCTACACCTTC
TRBV5-1	-	TRBD2	TRBJ2-1	CASSELAGARPEQFF	TGCGCCAGCAGCGAACTAGCGGGGGCCCGTCCTGAGCAGTTCTTC
TRBV14	few	-	TRBJ2-2	CASSSRVGVTGELFF	TGTGCCAGCAGCTCCCGGGTCGGAGTAACCGGGGAGCTGTTTTTT
TRBV9	few	-	TRBJ2-1	CASSVADNNEQFF	TGTGCCAGCAGCGTAGCGGATAACAATGAGCAGTTCTTC